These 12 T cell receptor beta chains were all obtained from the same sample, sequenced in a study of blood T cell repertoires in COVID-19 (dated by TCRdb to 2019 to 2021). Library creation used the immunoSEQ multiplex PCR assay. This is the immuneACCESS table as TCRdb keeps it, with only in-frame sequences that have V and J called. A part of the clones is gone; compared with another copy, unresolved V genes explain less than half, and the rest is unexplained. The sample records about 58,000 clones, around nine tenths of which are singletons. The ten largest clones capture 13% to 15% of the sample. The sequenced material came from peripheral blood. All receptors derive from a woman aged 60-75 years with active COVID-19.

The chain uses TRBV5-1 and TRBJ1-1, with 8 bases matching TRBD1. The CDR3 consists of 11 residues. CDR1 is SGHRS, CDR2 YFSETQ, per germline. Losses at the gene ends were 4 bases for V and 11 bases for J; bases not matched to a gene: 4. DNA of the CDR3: TGCGCCAGCAGCAGGGACAGGACGGCTTTCTTT. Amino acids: CASSRDRTAFF.

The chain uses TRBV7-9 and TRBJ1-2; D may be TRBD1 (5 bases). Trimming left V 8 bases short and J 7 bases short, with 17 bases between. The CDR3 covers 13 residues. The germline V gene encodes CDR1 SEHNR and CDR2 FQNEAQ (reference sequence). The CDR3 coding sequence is TGTGCCAGCCGGACCTTGGGGGGGAGTGGCTACACCTTC. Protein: CASRTLGGSGYTF.

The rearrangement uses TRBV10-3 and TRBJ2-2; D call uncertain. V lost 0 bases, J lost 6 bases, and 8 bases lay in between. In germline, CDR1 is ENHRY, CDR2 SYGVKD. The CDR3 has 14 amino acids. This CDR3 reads CAISESRGAGELFF. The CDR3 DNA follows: TGTGCCATCAGTGAGTCGAGAGGTGCCGGGGAGCTGTTTTTT.

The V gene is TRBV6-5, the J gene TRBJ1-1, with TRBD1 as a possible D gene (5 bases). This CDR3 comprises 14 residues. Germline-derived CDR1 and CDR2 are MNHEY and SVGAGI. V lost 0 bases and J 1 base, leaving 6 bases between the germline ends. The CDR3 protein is CASSYSQGNTEAFF. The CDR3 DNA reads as TGTGCCAGCAGTTACTCCCAGGGGAACACTGAAGCTTTCTTT.

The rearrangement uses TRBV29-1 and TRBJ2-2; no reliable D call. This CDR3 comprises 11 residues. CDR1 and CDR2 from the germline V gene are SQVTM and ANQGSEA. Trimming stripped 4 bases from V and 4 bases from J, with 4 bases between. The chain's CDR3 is CSVGGTGELFF. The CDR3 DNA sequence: TGCAGCGTTGGAGGCACCGGGGAGCTGTTTTTT.

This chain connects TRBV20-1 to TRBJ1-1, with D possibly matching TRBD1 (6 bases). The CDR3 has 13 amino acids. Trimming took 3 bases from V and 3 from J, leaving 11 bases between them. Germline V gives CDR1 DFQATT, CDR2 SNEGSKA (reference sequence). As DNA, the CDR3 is TGCAGTGCTAGTGTGGGGGCTTACACTGAAGCTTTCTTT. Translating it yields CSASVGAYTEAFF.

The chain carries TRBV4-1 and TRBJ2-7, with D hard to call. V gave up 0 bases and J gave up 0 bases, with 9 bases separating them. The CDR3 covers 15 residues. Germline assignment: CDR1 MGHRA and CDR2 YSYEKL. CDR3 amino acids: CASSQERQDSYEQYF. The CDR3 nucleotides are TGCGCCAGCAGCCAAGAACGGCAGGACTCCTACGAGCAGTACTTC.

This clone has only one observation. The CDR3 sequence is CASSHPGSNQPQHF. The CDR3 region has the DNA TGTGCCAGCAGCCACCCGGGGAGCAATCAGCCCCAGCATTTT. The V gene is TRBV7-3, the J gene TRBJ1-5; D is undetermined. Germline V gives CDR1 SGHTA, CDR2 FQGTGA. The CDR3 is 14 amino acids. The V and J ends lost 5 bases and 1 base respectively, with 9 bases between them. Variable domain in full (rest from reference TRBV7-3 and TRBJ1-5): GAGVSQTPSNKVTEKGKYVELRCDPISGHTALYWYRQSLGQGPEFLIYFQGTGAADDSGLPNDRFFAVRPEGSVSTLKIQRTERGDSAVYLCASSHPGSNQPQHFGDGTRLSIL.

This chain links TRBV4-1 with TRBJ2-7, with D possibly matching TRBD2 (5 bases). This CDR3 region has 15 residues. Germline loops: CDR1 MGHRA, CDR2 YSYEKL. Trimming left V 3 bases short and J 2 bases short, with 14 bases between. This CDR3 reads CASSQLEASTYEQYF. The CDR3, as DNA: TGCGCCAGCAGCCAGCTGGAGGCATCTACCTACGAGCAGTACTTC.

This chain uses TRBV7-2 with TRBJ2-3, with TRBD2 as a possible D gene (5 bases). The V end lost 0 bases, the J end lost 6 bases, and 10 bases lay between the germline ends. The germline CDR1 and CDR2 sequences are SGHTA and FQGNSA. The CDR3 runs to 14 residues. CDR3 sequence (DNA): TGTGCCAGCAGCTTAGCCGGGTCGGGGGATACGCAGTATTTT. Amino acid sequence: CASSLAGSGDTQYF.

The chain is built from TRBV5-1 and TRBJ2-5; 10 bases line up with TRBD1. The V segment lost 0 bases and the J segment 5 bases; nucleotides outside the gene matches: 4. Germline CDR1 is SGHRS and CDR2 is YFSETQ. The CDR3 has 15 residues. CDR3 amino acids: CASSLGQGAVETQYF. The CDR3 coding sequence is TGCGCCAGCAGCTTGGGACAGGGGGCGGTTGAGACCCAGTACTTC.

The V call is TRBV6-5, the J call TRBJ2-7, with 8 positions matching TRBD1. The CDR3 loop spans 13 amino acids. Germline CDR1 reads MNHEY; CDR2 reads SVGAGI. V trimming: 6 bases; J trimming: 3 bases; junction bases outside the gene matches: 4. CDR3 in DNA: TGTGCCAGCAGGTGGACAGGGAACTACGAGCAGTACTTC. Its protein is CASRWTGNYEQYF.